A few counts support the clone carrying this TCR beta chain. Its antigen is unknown. J gave up 2 bases and V 3 bases, and 5 bases lay outside the gene matches. This CDR3 is 16 amino acids long. The germline V gene has CDR1 MNHNS and CDR2 SASEGT. The sample originates from a study of T cell repertoires in cytomegalovirus infection. Study results and caveats: The ex vivo response was dominated by HLA-C-restricted CMV-specific TCR beta clonotypes.

Via MiXCR, TCRdb re-called the reads, giving one row per CDR3 protein. Found here are 650,000 to 900,000 distinct CDR3 sequences, almost 30% of them singletons; the top ten hold about an eighth. This chain connects TRBV6-1 to TRBJ1-5; 9 bases are shared with TRBD1. This receptor was obtained from a human donor in good health (CMV status not recorded). Some clones in this sample may be carry-over from other donors' samples. The sample in question was cultured CD8+ T cells from PBMCs, obtained from culture after CMV antigen stimulation. This chain's CDR3 is CASSERGQGGNQPQHF. The CDR3 nucleotides are TGTGCCAGCAGTGAGAGGGGACAGGGTGGCAATCAGCCCCAGCATTTT.